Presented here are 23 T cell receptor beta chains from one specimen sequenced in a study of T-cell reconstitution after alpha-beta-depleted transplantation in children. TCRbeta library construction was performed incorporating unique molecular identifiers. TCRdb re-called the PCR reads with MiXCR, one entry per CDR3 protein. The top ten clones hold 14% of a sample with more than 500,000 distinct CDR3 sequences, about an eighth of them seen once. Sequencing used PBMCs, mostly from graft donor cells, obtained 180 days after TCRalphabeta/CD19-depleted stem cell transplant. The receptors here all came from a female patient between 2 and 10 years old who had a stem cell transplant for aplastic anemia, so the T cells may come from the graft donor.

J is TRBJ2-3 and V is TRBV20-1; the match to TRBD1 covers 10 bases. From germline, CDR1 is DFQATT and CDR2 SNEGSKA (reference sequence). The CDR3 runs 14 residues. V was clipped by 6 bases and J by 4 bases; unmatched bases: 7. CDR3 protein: CSAVDRGWSDTQYF. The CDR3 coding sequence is TGCAGTGCCGTGGACAGGGGGTGGTCAGATACGCAGTATTTT.

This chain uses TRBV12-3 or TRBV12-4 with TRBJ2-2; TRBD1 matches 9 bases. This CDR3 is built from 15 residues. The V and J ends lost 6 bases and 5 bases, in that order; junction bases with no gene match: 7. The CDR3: CASSLGQGWTGELFF. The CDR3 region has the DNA TGTGCCAGCAGCCTCGGACAGGGGTGGACCGGGGAGCTGTTTTTT.

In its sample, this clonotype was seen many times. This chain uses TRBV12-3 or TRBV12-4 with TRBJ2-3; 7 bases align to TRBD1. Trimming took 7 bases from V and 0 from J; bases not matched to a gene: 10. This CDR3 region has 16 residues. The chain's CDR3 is CASTTRPGGSTDTQYF. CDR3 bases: TGTGCCAGCACCACTCGTCCAGGGGGTAGCACAGATACGCAGTATTTT.

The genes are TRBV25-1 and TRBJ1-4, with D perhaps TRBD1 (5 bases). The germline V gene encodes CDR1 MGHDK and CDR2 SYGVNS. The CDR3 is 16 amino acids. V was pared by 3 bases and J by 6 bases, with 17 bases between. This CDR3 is CASSDSGQPRDEKLFF. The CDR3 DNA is TGTGCCAGCAGTGATTCTGGACAACCAAGGGATGAAAAACTGTTTTTT.

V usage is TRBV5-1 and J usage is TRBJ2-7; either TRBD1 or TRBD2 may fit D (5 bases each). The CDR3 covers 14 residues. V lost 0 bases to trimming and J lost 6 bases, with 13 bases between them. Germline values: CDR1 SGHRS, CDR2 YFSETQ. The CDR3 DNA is TGCGCCAGCAGCTTGGCCGGGGCTAGCCGCGAGCAGTACTTC. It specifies CASSLAGASREQYF.

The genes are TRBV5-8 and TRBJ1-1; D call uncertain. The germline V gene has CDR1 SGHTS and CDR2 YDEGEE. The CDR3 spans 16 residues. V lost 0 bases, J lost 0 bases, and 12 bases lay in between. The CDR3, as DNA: TGTGCCAGCAGCTTGGGGCAGTTGGGGATGAACACTGAAGCTTTCTTT. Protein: CASSLGQLGMNTEAFF.

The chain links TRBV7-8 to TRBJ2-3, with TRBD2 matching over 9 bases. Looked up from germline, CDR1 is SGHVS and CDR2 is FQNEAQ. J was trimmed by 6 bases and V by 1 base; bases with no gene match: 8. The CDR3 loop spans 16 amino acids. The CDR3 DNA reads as TGTGCCAGCAGCTTAGGGACTAGCGCCCTTTGGGATACGCAGTATTTT. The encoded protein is CASSLGTSALWDTQYF. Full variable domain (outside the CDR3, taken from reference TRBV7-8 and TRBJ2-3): GAGVSQSPRYKVAKRGQDVALRCDPISGHVSLFWYQQALGQGPEFLTYFQNEAQLDKSGLPSDRFFAERPEGSVSTLKIQRTQQEDSAVYLCASSLGTSALWDTQYFGPGTRLTVL.

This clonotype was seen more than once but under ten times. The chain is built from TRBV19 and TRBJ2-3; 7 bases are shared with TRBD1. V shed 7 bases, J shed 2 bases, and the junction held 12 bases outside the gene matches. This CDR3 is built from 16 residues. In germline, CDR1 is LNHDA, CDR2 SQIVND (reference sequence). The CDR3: CASKRFPGQSTDTQYF. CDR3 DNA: TGTGCCAGTAAACGATTTCCGGGACAGTCCACAGATACGCAGTATTTT.

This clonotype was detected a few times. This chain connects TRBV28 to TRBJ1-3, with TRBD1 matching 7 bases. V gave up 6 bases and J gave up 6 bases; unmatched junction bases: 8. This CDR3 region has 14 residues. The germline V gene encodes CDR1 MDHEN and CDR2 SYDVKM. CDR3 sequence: CASSPTGVANTIYF. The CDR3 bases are TGTGCCAGCAGCCCTACAGGGGTGGCAAACACCATATATTTT.

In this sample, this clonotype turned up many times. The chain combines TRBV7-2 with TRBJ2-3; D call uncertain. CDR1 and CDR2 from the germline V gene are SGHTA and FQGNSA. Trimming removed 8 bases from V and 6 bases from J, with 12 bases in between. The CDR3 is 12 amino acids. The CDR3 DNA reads TGTGCCAGCGCCTCGGAAGGGGATACGCAGTATTTT. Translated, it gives CASASEGDTQYF.

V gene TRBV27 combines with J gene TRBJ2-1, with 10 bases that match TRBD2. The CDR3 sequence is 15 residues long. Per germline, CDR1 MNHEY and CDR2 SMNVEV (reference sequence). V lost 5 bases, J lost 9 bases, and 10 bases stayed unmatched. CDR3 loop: CASSLGTSARIEQFF. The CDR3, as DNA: TGTGCCAGCAGTCTCGGGACTAGCGCGAGGATTGAGCAGTTCTTC.

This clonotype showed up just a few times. CDR3 amino acids: CASSPDSHQPQHF. For the CDR3, the DNA is TGTGCCAGCAGCCCCGACAGTCATCAGCCCCAGCATTTT. The V and J genes are TRBV7-2 and TRBJ1-5, with D possibly TRBD1 on 5 matching bases. V lost 5 bases, J lost 5 bases, and 10 bases lay in between. CDR1 SGHTA and CDR2 FQGNSA come from the germline V gene. The CDR3 has 13 amino acids.

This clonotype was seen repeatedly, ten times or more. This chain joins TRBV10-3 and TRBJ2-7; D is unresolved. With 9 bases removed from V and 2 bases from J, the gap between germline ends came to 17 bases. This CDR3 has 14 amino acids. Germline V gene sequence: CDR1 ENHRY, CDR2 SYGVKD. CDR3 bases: TGTGCCATAAGAGAGACCTTAACCCCCTACGAGCAGTACTTC. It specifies CAIRETLTPYEQYF.

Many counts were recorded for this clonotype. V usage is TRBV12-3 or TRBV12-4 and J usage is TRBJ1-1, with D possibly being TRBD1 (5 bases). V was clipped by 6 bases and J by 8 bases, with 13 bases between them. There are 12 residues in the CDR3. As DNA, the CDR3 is TGTGCCAGCAGCCCGGGACGGGCAGAAGCTTTCTTT. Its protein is CASSPGRAEAFF.

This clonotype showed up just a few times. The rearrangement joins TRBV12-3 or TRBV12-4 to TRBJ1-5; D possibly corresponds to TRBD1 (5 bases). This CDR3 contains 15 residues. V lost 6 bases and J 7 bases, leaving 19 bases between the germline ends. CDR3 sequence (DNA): TGTGCCAGCAGCCCAGAAGGGTGGGGGGACCAGCCCCAGCATTTT. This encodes CASSPEGWGDQPQHF.

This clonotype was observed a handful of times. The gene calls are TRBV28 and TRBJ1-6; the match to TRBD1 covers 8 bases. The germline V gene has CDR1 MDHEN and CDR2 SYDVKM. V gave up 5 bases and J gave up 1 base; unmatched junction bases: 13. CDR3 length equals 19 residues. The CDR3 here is CASSRYTGQGASYNSPLHF. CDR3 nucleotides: TGTGCCAGCAGTCGCTATACCGGGCAGGGGGCATCCTATAATTCACCCCTCCACTTT.

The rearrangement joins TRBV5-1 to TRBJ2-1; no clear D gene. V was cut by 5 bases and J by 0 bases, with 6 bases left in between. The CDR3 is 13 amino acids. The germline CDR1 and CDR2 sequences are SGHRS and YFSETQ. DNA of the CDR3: TGCGCCAGCAGGGGCGTCTCCTACAATGAGCAGTTCTTC. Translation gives CASRGVSYNEQFF.

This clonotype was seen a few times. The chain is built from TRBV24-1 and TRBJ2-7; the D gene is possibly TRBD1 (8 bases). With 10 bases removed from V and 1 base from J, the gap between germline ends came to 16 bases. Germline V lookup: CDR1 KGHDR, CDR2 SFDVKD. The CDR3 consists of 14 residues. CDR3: CATRTGTTSYEQYV. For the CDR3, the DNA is TGTGCCACAAGGACAGGGACTACGTCCTACGAGCAGTACGTC.

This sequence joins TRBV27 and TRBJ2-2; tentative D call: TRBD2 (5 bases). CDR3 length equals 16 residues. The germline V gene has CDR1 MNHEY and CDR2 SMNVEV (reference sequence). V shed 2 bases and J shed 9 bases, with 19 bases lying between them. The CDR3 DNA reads TGTGCCAGCAGTTTAGGCCCGCGGGTACAACTGTGGGAGCTGTTTTTT. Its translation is CASSLGPRVQLWELFF.

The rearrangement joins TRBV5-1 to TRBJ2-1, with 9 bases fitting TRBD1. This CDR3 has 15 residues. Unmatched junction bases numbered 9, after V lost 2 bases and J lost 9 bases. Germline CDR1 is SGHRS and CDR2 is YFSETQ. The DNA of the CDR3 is TGCGCCAGCAGCTTCCCACCCACAGGGGGCCTTGAGCAGTTCTTC. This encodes CASSFPPTGGLEQFF.

This CDR3 reads CASSLGGFYNEQFF. Here the CDR3 DNA reads TGTGCCAGCAGCTTGGGAGGATTCTACAATGAGCAGTTCTTC. The chain employs TRBV5-6 and TRBJ2-1, with D unclear. Germline CDR1 and CDR2: SGHDT and YYEEEE. CDR3 length equals 14 residues. V gave up 0 bases and J gave up 3 bases, with 7 bases separating them.

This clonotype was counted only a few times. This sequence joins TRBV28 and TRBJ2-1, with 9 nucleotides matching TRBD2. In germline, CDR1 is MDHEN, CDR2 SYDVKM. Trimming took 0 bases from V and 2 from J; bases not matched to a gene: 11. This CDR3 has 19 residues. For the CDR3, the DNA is TGTGCCAGCAGTTTATGGGGGGCCTGGGCTAGCGGGACCTACAATGAGCAGTTCTTC. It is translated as CASSLWGAWASGTYNEQFF. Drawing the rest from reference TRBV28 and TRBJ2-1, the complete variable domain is DVKVTQSSRYLVKRTGEKVFLECVQDMDHENMFWYRQDPGLGLRLIYFSYDVKMKEKGDIPEGYSVSREKKERFSLILESASTNQTSMYLCASSLWGAWASGTYNEQFFGPGTRLTVL.

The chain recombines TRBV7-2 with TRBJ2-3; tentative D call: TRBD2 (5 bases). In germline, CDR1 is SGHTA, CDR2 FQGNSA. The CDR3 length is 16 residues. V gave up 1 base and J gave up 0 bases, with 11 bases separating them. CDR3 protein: CASSLEAALSTDTQYF. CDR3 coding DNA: TGTGCCAGCAGCTTAGAAGCGGCCCTAAGCACAGATACGCAGTATTTT.